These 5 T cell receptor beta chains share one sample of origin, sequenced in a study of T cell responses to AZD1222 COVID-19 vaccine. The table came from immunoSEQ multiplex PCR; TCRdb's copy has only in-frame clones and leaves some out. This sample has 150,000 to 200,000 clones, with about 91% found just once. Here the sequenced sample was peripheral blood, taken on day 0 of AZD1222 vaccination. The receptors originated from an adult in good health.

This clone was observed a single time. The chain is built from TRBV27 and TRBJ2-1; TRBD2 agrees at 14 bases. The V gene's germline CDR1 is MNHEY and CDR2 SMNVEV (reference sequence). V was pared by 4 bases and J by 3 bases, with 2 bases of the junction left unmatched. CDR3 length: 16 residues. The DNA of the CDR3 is TGTGCCAGCAGTTGGACTAGCGGGGGGATCTACAATGAGCAGTTCTTC. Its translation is CASSWTSGGIYNEQFF.

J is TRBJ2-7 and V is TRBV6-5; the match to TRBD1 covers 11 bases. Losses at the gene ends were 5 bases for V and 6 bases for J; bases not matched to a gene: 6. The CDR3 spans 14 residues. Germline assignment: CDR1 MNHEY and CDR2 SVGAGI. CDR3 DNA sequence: TGTGCCAGCAGTCGCTCCGGGACAGGGGGCGAGCAGTACTTC. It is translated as CASSRSGTGGEQYF.

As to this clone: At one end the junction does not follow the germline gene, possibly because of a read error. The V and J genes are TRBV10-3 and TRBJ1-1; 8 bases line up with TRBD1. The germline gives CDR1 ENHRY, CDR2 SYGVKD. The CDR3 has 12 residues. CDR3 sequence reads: CAISESLDRASF. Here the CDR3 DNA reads TGTGCCATCAGTGAGTCGTTGGACAGGGCCTCCTTT.

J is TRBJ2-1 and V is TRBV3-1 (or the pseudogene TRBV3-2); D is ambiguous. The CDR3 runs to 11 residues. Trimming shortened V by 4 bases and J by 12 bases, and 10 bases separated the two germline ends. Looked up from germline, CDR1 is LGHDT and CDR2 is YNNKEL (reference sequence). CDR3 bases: TGTGCCAGCAGCCTCTCCGGGTCGCAGTTCTTC. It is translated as CASSLSGSQFF.

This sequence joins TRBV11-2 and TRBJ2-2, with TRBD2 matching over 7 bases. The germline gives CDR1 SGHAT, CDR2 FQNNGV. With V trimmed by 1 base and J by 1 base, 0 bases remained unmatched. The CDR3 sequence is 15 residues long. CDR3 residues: CASSLAGGNTGELFF. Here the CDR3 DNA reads TGTGCCAGCAGCTTAGCGGGGGGGAACACCGGGGAGCTGTTTTTT.